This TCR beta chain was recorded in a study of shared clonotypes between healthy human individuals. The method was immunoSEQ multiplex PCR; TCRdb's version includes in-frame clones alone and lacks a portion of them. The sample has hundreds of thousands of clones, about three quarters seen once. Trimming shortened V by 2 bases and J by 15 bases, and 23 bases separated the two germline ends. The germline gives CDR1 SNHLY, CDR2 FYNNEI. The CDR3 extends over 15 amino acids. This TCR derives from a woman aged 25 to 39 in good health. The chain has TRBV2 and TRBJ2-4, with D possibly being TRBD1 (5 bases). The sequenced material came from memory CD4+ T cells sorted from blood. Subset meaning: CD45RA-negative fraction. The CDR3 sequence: CASSEISAPQGSSYF. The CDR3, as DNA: TGTGCCAGCAGTGAAATCAGCGCCCCTCAGGGTTCGTCGTACTTC.